This T cell receptor (beta chain) was sequenced in a study of shared clonotypes between healthy human individuals. The germline CDR1 and CDR2 sequences are GTSNPN and SVGIG (reference sequence). This CDR3 is built from 13 residues. The V gene lost 0 bases and the J gene lost 8 bases, with 10 bases spanning the gap. Worth noting for this clone: The antigen is unknown. Other nucleotide sequences in the sample specify the same CDR3.

Study-level results: Naive CD4 clonotypes overlapped across a few donors at roughly 5.1%. Rarefaction exposed incomplete sorted-subset sequencing despite large depth.

Measured with immunoSEQ multiplex PCR; TCRdb has only the in-frame clones, and not every one. There are some 350,000 clones in the sample; 74% occur only once, and about a tenth lies in the top ten. The chain couples TRBV30 to TRBJ1-4; D unresolved. Sequencing was carried out using memory CD4+ T cells sorted from blood. Regarding subset: CD45RA-negative fraction. The receptor was derived from a young man in good health. The CDR3 here is CAWSVAGREKLFF. The CDR3 nucleotides are TGTGCCTGGAGTGTAGCGGGCCGGGAAAAACTGTTTTTT.